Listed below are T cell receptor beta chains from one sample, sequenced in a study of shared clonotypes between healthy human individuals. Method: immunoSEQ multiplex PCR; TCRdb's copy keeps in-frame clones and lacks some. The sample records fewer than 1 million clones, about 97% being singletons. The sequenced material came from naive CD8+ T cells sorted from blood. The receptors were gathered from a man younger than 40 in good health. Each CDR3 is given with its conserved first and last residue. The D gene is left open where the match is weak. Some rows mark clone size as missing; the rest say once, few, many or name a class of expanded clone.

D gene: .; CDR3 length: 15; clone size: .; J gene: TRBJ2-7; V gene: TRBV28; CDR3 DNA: TGTGCCAGCAGTAGCGGGACAGTTGATCGGGACGAGCAGTACTTC; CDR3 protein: CASSSGTVDRDEQYF
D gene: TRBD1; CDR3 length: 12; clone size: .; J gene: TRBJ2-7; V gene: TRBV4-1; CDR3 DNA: TGCGCCAGCAGCCGCCGGGACAGTGGTCCCGACTTC; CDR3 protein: CASSRRDSGPDF
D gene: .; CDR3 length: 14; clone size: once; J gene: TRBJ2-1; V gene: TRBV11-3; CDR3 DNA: TGTGCCAGCAGCCCCTCAGGTTCAGACAATGAGCAGTTCTTC; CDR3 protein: CASSPSGSDNEQFF
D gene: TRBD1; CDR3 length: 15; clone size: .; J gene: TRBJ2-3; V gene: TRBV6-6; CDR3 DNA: TGTGCCAGCACCCAAGAGACAGGGGGAGTTTCTACGCAGTATTTT; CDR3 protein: CASTQETGGVSTQYF
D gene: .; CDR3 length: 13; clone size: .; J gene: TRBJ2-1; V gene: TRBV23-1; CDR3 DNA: TGCGCCAGCAGTCAATCTCGGATGCATGAGCAGTTCTTC; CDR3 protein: CASSQSRMHEQFF
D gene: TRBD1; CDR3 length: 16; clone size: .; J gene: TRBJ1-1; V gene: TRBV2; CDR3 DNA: TGTGCCGCGGGTGGGGCACAGGGGACTTACGCCACTGAAGCTTTCTTT; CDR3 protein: CAAGGAQGTYATEAFF
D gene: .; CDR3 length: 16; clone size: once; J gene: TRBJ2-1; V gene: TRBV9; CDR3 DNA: TGTGCCAGCAGCGAAACAGGGATGGGTTCCTACAATGAGCAGTTCTTC; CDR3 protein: CASSETGMGSYNEQFF
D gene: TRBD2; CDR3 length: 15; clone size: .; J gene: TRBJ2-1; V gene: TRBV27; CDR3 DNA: TGTGCCAGCAGTTCTACCGGGACTAGCACCCATGAGCAGTTCTTC; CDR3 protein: CASSSTGTSTHEQFF
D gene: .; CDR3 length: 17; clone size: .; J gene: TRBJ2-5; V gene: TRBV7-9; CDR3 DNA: TGTGCCAGCAGAGGGCCTACAGGGGAGGACGGCCAAGAGACCCAGTACTTC; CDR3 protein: CASRGPTGEDGQETQYF
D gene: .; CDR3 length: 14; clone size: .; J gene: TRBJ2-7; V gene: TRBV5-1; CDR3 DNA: TGCGCCAGCAGCTTGACGGGCACAGGGTACGAGCAGTACTTC; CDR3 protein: CASSLTGTGYEQYF
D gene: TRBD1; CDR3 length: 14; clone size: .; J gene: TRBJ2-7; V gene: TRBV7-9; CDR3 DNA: TGTGCCAGCAGCTATGACAGGGGCGGCTACGAGCAGTACTTC; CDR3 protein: CASSYDRGGYEQYF
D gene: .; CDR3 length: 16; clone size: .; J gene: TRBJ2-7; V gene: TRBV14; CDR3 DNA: TGTGCCAGCAGCCCCGGACAAAGATTAAGATCCTACGAGCAGTACTTC; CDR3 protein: CASSPGQRLRSYEQYF
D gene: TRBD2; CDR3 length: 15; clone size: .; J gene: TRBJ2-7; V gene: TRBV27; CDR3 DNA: TGTGCCAGCAGAGTGCTAGCGGGAGGGACCCACGAGCAGTACTTC; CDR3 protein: CASRVLAGGTHEQYF
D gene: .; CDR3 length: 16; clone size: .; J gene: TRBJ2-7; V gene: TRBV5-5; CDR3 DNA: TGTGCCAGCAGCTCGCTCTCAGCGGGCCTTGGGTACGAGCAGTACTTC; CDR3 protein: CASSSLSAGLGYEQYF
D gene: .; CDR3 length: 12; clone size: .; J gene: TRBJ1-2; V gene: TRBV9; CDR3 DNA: TGTGCCAGCAGCGAGACAGGTTATGGCTACACCTTC; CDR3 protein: CASSETGYGYTF
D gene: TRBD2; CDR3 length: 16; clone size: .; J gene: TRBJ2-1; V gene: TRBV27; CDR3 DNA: TGTGCCAGCAGTTTACCGCCGGGACTAGGTGTGATAGGGCAGTTCTTC; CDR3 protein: CASSLPPGLGVIGQFF
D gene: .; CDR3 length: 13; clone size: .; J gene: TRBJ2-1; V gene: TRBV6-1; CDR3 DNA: TGTGCCAGCAGTGGGAGCAGCCTTCGTGAGCAGTTCTTC; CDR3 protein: CASSGSSLREQFF
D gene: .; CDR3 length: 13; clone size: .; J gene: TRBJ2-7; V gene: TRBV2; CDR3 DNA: TGTGCCAGCAAAGGGGGAGCCTCCTACGAGCAGTACTTC; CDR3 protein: CASKGGASYEQYF
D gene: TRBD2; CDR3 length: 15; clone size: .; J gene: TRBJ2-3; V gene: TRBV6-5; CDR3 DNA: TGTGCCAGCAGCCCGCTAGCGGGCATCACAGATACGCAGTATTTT; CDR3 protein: CASSPLAGITDTQYF
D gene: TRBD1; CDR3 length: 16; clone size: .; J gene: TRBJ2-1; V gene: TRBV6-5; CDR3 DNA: TGTGCCAGCAGTTATAATGCGGGACAGGGGTGGAATGAGCAGTTCTTC; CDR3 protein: CASSYNAGQGWNEQFF
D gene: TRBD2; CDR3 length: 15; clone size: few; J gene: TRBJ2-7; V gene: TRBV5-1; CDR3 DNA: TGCGCCAGCAGCCACACTAGCGGGAGGGCCTACGAGCAGTACTTC; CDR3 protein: CASSHTSGRAYEQYF
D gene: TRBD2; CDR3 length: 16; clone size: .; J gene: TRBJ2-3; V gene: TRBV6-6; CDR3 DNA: TGTGCCAGCAGTTACTCCCACGGGAGGGTCACAGATACGCAGTATTTT; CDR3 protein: CASSYSHGRVTDTQYF
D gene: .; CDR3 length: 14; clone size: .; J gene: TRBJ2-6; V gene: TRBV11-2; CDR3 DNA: TGTGCCAGCAGCTTAGATGTGGGATTCAGCGTCCTGACTTTC; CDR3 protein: CASSLDVGFSVLTF
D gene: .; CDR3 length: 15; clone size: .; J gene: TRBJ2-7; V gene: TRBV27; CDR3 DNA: TGTGCCAGCAGTCCCTTCGGGCAAAAGGGCTACGAGCAGTACTTC; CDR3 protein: CASSPFGQKGYEQYF
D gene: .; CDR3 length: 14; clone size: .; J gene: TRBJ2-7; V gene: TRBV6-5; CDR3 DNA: TGTGCCAGCAGTAAAGAGAGGGTTCGATACGAGCAGTACTTC; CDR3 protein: CASSKERVRYEQYF
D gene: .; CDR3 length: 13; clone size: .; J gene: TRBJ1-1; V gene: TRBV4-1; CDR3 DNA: TGCGCCAGCAGCCACGGAGGTCGGACTGAAGCTTTCTTT; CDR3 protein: CASSHGGRTEAFF
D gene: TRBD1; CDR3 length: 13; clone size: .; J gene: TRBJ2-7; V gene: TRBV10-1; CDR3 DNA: TGCGCCAGCAGTCCGGGACAGTACTACGAGCAGTACTTC; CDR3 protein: CASSPGQYYEQYF
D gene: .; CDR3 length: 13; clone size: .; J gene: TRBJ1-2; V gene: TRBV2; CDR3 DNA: TGTGCCAGCAGTGGCAGGGTGAACTATGGCTACACCTTC; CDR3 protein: CASSGRVNYGYTF
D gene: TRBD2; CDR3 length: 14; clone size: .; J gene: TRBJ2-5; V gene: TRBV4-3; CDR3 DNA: TGCGCCAGCAGCCAAGATGCTAGCGGGGAGACCCAGTACTTC; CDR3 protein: CASSQDASGETQYF
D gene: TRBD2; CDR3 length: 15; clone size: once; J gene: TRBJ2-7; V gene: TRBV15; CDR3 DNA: TGTGCCACCAGCAGAGTAGCGGGAGGGCCGATCGAGCAGTACTTC; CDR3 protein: CATSRVAGGPIEQYF
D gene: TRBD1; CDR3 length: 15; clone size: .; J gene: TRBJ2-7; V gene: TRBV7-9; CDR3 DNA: TGTGCCAGCAGCCCCCAGGGGGCCTCGAACTACGAGCAGTACTTC; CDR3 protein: CASSPQGASNYEQYF
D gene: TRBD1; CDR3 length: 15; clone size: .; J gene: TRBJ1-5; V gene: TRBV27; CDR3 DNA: TGTGCCAGCAGTTGGGGGACAGGGGCTAATCAGCCCCAGCATTTT; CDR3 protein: CASSWGTGANQPQHF
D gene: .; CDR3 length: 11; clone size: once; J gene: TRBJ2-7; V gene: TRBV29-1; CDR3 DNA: TGCAGCGTTGAGGGGGCCTACGAGCAGTACTTC; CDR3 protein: CSVEGAYEQYF
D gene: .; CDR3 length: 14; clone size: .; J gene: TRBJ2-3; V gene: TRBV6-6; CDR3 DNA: TGTGCCAGCAGTCTATTACTTCACACAGATACGCAGTATTTT; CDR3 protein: CASSLLLHTDTQYF
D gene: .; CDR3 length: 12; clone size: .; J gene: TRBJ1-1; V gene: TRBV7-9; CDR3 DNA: TGTGCCAGCAGCTTAACCACACAAGAAGCTTTCTTT; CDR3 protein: CASSLTTQEAFF
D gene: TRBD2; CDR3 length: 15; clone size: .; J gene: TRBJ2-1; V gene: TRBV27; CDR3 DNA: TGTGCCAGCACAAATTTGGGACTAGCGGGAGATGAGCAGTTCTTC; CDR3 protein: CASTNLGLAGDEQFF
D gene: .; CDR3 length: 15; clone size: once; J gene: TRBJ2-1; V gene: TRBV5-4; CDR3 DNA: TGTGCCAGCAGCTTGGATGGTCTACCTCTAACCCGGCAGTTCTTC; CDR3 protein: CASSLDGLPLTRQFF
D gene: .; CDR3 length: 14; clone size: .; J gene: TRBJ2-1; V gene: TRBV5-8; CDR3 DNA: TGTGCCAGCAGCTTGGCGGGACTTGACAATGAGCAGTTCTTC; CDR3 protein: CASSLAGLDNEQFF
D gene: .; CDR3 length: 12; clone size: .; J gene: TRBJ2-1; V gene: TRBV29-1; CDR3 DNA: TGCAGCGTTGAGGGCCCGGGCACTGAGCAGTTCTTC; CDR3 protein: CSVEGPGTEQFF
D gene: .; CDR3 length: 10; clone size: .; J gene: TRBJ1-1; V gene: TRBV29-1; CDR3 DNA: TGCAGCGTGAAGAACACTGAAGCTTTCTTT; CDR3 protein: CSVKNTEAFF
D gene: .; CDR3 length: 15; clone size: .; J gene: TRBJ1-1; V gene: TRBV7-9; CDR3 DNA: TGTGCCAGCAGCTTAAGGGACCCTGGGAACACTGAAGCTTTCTTT; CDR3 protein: CASSLRDPGNTEAFF
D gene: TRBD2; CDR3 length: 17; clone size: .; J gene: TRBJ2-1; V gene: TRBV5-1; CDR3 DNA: TGCGCCAGCAGCACGTCTTACACCGGGACTAGCGTCTATGAGCAGTTCTTC; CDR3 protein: CASSTSYTGTSVYEQFF
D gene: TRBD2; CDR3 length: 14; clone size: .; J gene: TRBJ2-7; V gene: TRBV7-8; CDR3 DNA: TGTGCCAGCAGCACTCTAGCGGGAGGGGGCGAGCAGTACTTC; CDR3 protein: CASSTLAGGGEQYF
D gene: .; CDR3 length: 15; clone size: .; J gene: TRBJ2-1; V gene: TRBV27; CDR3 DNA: TGTGCCAGCGGCTTGGTAGCTTCCCCCTACAATGAGCAGTTCTTC; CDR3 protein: CASGLVASPYNEQFF
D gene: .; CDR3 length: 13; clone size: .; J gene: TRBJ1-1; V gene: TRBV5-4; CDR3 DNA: TGTGCCAGCACGGCTGGGGGATTGACTGAAGCTTTCTTT; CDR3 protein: CASTAGGLTEAFF
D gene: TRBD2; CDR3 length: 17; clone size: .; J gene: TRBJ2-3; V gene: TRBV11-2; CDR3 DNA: TGTGCCAGCAGCTTAGGGACTAGCGGGAGTATCACAGATACGCAGTATTTT; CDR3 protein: CASSLGTSGSITDTQYF